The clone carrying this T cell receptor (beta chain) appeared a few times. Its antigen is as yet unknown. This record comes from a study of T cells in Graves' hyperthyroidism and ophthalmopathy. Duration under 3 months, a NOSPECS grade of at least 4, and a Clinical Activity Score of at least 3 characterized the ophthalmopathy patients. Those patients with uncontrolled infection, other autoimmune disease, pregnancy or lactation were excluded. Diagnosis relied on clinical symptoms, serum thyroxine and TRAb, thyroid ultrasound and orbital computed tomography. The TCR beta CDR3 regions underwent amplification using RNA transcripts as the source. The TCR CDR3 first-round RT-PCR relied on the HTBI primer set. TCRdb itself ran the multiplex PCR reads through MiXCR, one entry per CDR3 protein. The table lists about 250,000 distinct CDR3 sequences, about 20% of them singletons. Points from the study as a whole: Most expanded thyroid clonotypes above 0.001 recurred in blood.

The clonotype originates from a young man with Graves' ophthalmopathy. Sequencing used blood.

In DNA form, the CDR3 reads TGTGCCACCAGTGATCTAGAGAACGGGTACACAGATACGCAGTATTTT. Its protein product is CATSDLENGYTDTQYF. This chain connects TRBV24-1 to TRBJ2-3; D is unresolved. The germline gives CDR1 KGHDR, CDR2 SFDVKD. The CDR3 has 16 residues. V lost 3 bases to trimming and J lost 2 bases, with 14 bases between them.